This TCR beta chain was identified during a study of blood T cell repertoires in COVID-19. Trimming removed 11 bases at V and 4 bases at J, with 11 bases between. CDR3 length equals 12 residues. The germline CDR1 and CDR2 sequences are SEHNR and FQNEAQ (reference sequence). Generated by immunoSEQ multiplex PCR, the TCRdb table keeps only in-frame clones and is missing some. Among more than 100,000 clones listed, roughly 85% were seen once. The chain employs TRBV7-9 and TRBJ2-2; no reliable D call. This TCR came from a man in his fifties in a cohort sampled during active COVID-19. The sequenced sample was peripheral blood. CDR3 amino acids: CAVAPTTGELFF. CDR3 DNA sequence: TGTGCCGTAGCCCCTACCACCGGGGAGCTGTTTTTT.